This TCR beta chain derives from a study of shared clonotypes between healthy human individuals. TCRdb keeps only in-frame clones here, not all; method: immunoSEQ multiplex PCR. The table lists over a million clones, roughly 80% of them singletons, with about 1.4% in the top ten. Germline CDR1 MNHNY, CDR2 SVGAGI (reference sequence). The length of the CDR3 is 12 residues. Trimming took off 10 bases at V and 4 bases at J, with 11 bases between the two ends. The sequence came from a man between 18 and 35 years old in good health. The chain is built from TRBV6-6 and TRBJ1-3; D gene uncertain. The sequenced sample consisted of memory CD4+ T cells sorted from blood. Stated subset: CD45RA-negative fraction. CDR3 nucleotide sequence: TGTGCCACAAGGGATAACGGAAACACCATATATTTT. Amino acid sequence: CATRDNGNTIYF.